This T cell receptor beta chain comes out of a study of control samples from healthy donors and cancer patients. V dropped 1 base and J dropped 14; count of bases not matched to a gene: 10. The germline V gene has CDR1 WSHSY and CDR2 SAAADI. The CDR3 sequence is 15 residues long. Sequenced by immunoSEQ multiplex PCR; TCRdb stores in-frame clones only, minus some. This repertoire shows around 70,000 clones, over 90% found once; its top ten account for 2.5% to 3%. This receptor was identified in a woman younger than 45 in good health. This sequence joins TRBV10-2 and TRBJ1-6; 8 positions agree with TRBD1. What was sequenced was blood. The CDR3, as DNA: TGCGCCAGCAGTGAGTTAGGAGGGACAGGAGGGTCCCTCCACTTT. It translates to CASSELGGTGGSLHF.